These T cell receptor beta chains were read from a single sample in a study of T cell clusters in autoimmune cytopenias. TCRdb re-called the multiplex PCR reads and gives one entry per CDR3 protein, without DNA. Recorded for this sample: under 8,000 distinct CDR3 sequences. The same data also contributed to another study, on T cell repertoires in aging, cancer and after chemotherapy.

The sequenced sample consisted of peripheral blood. These receptors were obtained from a human donor in good health. Each CDR3 is given with its conserved first and last residue. Clone size is shown for a subset of rows, as once, few, many or a class of expanded clone.

CDR3 protein: CASSLAGVSNQPQHF
V gene: TRBV5-1
CDR3 length: 15
J gene: TRBJ1-5
clone size: NA

CDR3 protein: CASSLYGASGNTIYF
V gene: TRBV5-5
CDR3 length: 15
J gene: TRBJ1-3
clone size: medium-sized

CDR3 protein: CASTKKGGARQPQHF
V gene: TRBV19
CDR3 length: 15
J gene: TRBJ1-5
clone size: medium-sized

CDR3 protein: CASSQEVGDPRGEAFF
V gene: TRBV4-3
CDR3 length: 16
J gene: TRBJ1-1
clone size: NA

CDR3 protein: CASSTRTGHNQPQHF
V gene: TRBV19
CDR3 length: 15
J gene: TRBJ1-5
clone size: NA

CDR3 protein: CASSAGRVLQPQHF
V gene: TRBV7-9
CDR3 length: 14
J gene: TRBJ1-5
clone size: NA

CDR3 protein: CSVEDWGLQHF
V gene: TRBV29-1
CDR3 length: 11
J gene: TRBJ1-5
clone size: medium-sized

CDR3 protein: CATSRDREGRGEQFF
V gene: TRBV15
CDR3 length: 15
J gene: TRBJ2-1
clone size: medium-sized

CDR3 protein: CASISGTVNTGELFF
V gene: TRBV19
CDR3 length: 15
J gene: TRBJ2-2
clone size: medium-sized

CDR3 protein: CAISDWSSGGLTQYF
V gene: TRBV10-3
CDR3 length: 15
J gene: TRBJ2-3
clone size: NA

CDR3 protein: CASSLLGNYGYTF
V gene: TRBV28
CDR3 length: 13
J gene: TRBJ1-2
clone size: NA

CDR3 protein: CASSLDQSSYNSPLHF
V gene: TRBV5-1
CDR3 length: 16
J gene: TRBJ1-6
clone size: NA

CDR3 protein: CASRYLGAGGYTF
V gene: TRBV6-1
CDR3 length: 13
J gene: TRBJ1-2
clone size: NA

CDR3 protein: CASSLGTGEQYF
V gene: TRBV5-6
CDR3 length: 12
J gene: TRBJ2-7
clone size: NA

CDR3 protein: CASSYPRRSYGYTF
V gene: TRBV6-2/TRBV6-3
CDR3 length: 14
J gene: TRBJ1-2
clone size: NA

CDR3 protein: CASSPQPTGLNEQFF
V gene: TRBV9
CDR3 length: 15
J gene: TRBJ2-1
clone size: NA

CDR3 protein: CASSYSQSKTEAFF
V gene: TRBV6-2/TRBV6-3
CDR3 length: 14
J gene: TRBJ1-1
clone size: NA

CDR3 protein: CASSPRRTLNNEQFF
V gene: TRBV18
CDR3 length: 15
J gene: TRBJ2-1
clone size: NA

CDR3 protein: CASSLQTSSPYNEQFF
V gene: TRBV4-3
CDR3 length: 16
J gene: TRBJ2-1
clone size: NA

CDR3 protein: CASRTGGGALSTDTQYF
V gene: TRBV19
CDR3 length: 17
J gene: TRBJ2-3
clone size: NA

CDR3 protein: CASSDIRGRGDTEAFF
V gene: TRBV6-1
CDR3 length: 16
J gene: TRBJ1-1
clone size: NA

CDR3 protein: CASSLTRGVYSNQPQHF
V gene: TRBV5-6
CDR3 length: 17
J gene: TRBJ1-5
clone size: medium-sized